What follows are 3 T cell receptor beta chains derived from one specimen sequenced in a study of cytomegalovirus exposure and HLA in healthy donors. The PCR ran on 60 Vbeta and 13 Jbeta primers. Only in-frame clones appear in the TCRdb table, and some are missing; sequencing was by immunoSEQ multiplex PCR. Of about 130,000 clones listed, 60% to 80% are singletons. The sample was PBMCs. All receptors come from a female donor in good health and CMV-seronegative.

The sample holds a few counts of this clone. This chain connects TRBV28 to TRBJ2-5, with D perhaps TRBD1 (5 bases). V lost 1 base and J 2 bases, leaving 8 bases between the germline ends. Germline V CDR1 and CDR2: MDHEN, SYDVKM. This CDR3 region has 14 residues. The CDR3 reads CASSLYQGQETQYF. CDR3 coding DNA: TGTGCCAGCAGTTTATACCAGGGTCAAGAGACCCAGTACTTC.

The V gene is TRBV6-1, the J gene TRBJ2-7; 9 bases line up with TRBD2. Germline V gene sequence: CDR1 MNHNS, CDR2 SASEGT. The CDR3 is made up of 15 amino acids. J gave up 4 bases and V 4 bases, and 8 bases lay outside the gene matches. The CDR3 loop reads CASSAPGTSRYEQYF. CDR3 nucleotides: TGTGCCAGCAGTGCCCCCGGGACTAGCAGGTACGAGCAGTACTTC.

This chain's CDR3 is CASSDRYGYTF. As DNA, the CDR3 is TGCGCCAGCAGTGACAGGTATGGCTACACCTTC. This chain links TRBV10-1 with TRBJ1-2; unclear D gene. Deletions cut 3 bases from V and 5 bases from J, with 4 bases between. CDR3 length: 11 residues. CDR1 and CDR2 (germline): WNHNN, SYGVQD (reference sequence).